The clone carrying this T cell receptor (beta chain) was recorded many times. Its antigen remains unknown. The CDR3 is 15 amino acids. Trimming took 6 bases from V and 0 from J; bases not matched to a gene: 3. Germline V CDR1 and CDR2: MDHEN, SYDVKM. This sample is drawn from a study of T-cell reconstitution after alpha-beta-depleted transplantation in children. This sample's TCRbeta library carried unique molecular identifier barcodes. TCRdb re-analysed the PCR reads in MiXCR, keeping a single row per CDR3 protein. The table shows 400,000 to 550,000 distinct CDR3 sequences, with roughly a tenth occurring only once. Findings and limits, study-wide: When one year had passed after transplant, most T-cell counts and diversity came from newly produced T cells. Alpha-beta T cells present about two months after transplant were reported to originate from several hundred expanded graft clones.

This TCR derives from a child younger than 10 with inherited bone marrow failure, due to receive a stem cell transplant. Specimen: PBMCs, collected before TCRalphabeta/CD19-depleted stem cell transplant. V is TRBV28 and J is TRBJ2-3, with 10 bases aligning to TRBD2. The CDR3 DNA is TGTGCCAGCAGGTGGACTAGCGGCAGCACAGATACGCAGTATTTT. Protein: CASRWTSGSTDTQYF. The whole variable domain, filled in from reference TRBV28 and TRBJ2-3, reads DVKVTQSSRYLVKRTGEKVFLECVQDMDHENMFWYRQDPGLGLRLIYFSYDVKMKEKGDIPEGYSVSREKKERFSLILESASTNQTSMYLCASRWTSGSTDTQYFGPGTRLTVL.